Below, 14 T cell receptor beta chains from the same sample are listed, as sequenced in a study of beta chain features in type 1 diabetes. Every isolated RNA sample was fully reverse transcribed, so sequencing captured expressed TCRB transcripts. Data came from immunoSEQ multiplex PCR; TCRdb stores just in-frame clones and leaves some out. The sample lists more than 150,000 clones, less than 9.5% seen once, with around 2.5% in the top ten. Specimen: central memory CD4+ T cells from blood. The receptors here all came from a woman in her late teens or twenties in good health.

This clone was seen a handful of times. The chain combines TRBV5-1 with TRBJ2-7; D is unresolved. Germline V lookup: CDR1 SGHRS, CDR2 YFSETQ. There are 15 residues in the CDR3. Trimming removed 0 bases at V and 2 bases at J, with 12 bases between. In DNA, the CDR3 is TGCGCCAGCAGCTTGGGAGGTTTAACACCCTACGAGCAGTACTTC. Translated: CASSLGGLTPYEQYF.

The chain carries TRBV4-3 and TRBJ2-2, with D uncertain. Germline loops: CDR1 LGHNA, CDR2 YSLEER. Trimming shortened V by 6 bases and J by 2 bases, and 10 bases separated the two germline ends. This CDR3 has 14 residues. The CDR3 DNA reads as TGCGCCAGCAGACCCTATTATAACACCGGGGAGCTGTTTTTT. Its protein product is CASRPYYNTGELFF.

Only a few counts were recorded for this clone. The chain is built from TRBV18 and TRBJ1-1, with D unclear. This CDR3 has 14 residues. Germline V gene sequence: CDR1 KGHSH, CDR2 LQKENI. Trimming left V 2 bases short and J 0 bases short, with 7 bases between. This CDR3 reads CASSPRQVNTEAFF. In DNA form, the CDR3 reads TGTGCCAGCTCACCAAGGCAGGTGAACACTGAAGCTTTCTTT.

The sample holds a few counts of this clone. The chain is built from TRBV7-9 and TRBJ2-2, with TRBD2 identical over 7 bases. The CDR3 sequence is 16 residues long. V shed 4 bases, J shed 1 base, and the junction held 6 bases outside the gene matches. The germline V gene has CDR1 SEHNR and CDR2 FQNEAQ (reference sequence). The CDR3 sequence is CASSSRERENTGELFF. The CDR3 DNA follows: TGTGCCAGCAGCTCCCGGGAGCGGGAGAACACCGGGGAGCTGTTTTTT. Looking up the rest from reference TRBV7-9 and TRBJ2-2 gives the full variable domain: DTGVSQNPRHKITKRGQNVTFRCDPISEHNRLYWYRQTLGQGPEFLTYFQNEAQLEKSRLLSDRFSAERPKGSFSTLEIQRTEQGDSAMYLCASSSRERENTGELFFGEGSRLTVL.

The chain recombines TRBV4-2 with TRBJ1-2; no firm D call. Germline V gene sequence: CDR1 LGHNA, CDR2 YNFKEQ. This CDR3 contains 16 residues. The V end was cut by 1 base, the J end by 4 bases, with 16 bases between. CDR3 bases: TGTGCCAGCAGCCAAGCGGCCGACCAGGATCGCTATGGCTACACCTTC. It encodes CASSQAADQDRYGYTF.

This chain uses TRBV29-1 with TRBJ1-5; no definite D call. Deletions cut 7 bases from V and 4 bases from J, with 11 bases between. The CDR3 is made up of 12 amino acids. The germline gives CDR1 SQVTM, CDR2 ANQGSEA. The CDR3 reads CSAASGNQPQHF. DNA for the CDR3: TGCAGCGCTGCCTCGGGGAATCAGCCCCAGCATTTT.

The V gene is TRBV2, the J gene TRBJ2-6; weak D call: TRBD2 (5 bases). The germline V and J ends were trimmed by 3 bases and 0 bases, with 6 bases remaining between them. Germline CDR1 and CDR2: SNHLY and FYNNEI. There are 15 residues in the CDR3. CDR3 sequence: CASSEEVSGANVLTF. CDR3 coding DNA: TGTGCCAGCAGTGAGGAGGTCTCTGGGGCCAACGTCCTGACTTTC. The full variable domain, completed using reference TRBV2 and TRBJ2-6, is EPEVTQTPSHQVTQMGQEVILRCVPISNHLYFYWYRQILGQKVEFLVSFYNNEISEKSEIFDDQFSVERPDGSNFTLKIRSTKLEDSAMYFCASSEEVSGANVLTFGAGSRLTVL.

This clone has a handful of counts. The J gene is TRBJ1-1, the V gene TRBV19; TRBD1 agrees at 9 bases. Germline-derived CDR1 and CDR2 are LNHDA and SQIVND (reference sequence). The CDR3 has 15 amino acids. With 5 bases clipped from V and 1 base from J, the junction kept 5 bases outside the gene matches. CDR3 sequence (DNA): TGTGCCAGTAGTCACCGGGACAGGGAGAACACTGAAGCTTTCTTT. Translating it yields CASSHRDRENTEAFF.

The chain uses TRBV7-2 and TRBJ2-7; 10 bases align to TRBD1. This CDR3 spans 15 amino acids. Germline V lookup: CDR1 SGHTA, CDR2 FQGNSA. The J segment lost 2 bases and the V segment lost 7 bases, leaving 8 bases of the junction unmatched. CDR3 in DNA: TGTGCCAGCACCTTGGGACAGGGGACCCCCTACGAGCAGTACTTC. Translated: CASTLGQGTPYEQYF. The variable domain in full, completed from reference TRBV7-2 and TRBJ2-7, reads GAGVSQSPSNKVTEKGKDVELRCDPISGHTALYWYRQSLGQGLEFLIYFQGNSAPDKSGLPSDRFSAERTGGSVSTLTIQRTQQEDSAVYLCASTLGQGTPYEQYFGPGTRLTVT.

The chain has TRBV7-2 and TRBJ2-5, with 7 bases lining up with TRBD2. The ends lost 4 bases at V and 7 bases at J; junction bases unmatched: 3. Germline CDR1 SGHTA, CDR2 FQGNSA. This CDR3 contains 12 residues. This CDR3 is CASSSTSSTQYF. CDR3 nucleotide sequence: TGTGCCAGCAGCTCGACTAGCTCGACCCAGTACTTC.

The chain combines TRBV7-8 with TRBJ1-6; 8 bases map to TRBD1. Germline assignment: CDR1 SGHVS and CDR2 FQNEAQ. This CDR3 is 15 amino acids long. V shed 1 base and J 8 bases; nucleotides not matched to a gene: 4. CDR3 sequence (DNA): TGTGCCAGCAGCTTAGGTCAGGGGGCCCATTCACCCCTCCACTTT. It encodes CASSLGQGAHSPLHF. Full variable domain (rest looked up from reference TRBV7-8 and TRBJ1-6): GAGVSQSPRYKVAKRGQDVALRCDPISGHVSLFWYQQALGQGPEFLTYFQNEAQLDKSGLPSDRFFAERPEGSVSTLKIQRTQQEDSAVYLCASSLGQGAHSPLHFGNGTRLTVT.

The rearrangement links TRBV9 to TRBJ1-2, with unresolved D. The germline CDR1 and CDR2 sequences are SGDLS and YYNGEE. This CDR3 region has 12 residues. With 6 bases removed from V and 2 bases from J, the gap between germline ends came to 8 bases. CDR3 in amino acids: CASKRPNYGYTF. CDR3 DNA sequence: TGTGCCAGCAAGCGACCGAACTATGGCTACACCTTC.

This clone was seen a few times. CDR3 DNA sequence: TGTGCCAGCAGCCCGCCGGTGGGGGGGCTGAAGTACGAGCAGTACTTC. The encoded protein is CASSPPVGGLKYEQYF. The chain employs TRBV14 and TRBJ2-7; TRBD2 is a possible D gene (7 bases). Deletions cut 4 bases from V and 4 bases from J, with 20 bases between. The CDR3 is 16 residues long. The germline CDR1 and CDR2 sequences are SGHDN and FVKESK.

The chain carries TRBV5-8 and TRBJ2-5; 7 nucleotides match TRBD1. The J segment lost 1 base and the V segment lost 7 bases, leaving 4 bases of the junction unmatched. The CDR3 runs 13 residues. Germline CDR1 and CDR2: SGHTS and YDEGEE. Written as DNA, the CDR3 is TGTGCCAGCCATTGGACAGGCCAAGAGACCCAGTACTTC. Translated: CASHWTGQETQYF. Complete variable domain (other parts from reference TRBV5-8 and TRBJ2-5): EAGVTQSPTHLIKTRGQQATLRCSPISGHTSVYWYQQALGLGLQFLLWYDEGEERNRGNFPPRFSGRQFPNYSSELNVNALELEDSALYLCASHWTGQETQYFGPGTRLLVL.